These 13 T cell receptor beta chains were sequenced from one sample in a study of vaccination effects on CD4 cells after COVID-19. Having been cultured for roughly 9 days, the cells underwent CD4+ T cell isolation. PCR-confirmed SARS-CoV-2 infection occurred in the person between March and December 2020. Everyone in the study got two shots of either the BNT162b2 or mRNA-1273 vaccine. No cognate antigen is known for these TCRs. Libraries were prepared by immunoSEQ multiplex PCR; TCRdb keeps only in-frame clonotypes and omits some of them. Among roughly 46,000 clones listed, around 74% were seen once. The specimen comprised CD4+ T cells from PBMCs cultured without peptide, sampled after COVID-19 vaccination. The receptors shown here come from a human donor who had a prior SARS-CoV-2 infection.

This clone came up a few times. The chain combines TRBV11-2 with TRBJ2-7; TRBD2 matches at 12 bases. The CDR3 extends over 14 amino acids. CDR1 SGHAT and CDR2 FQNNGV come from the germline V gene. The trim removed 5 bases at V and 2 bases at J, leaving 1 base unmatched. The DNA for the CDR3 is TGTGCCAGCAGCAGACTAGCGGGGGCCTACGAGCAGTACTTC. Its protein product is CASSRLAGAYEQYF.

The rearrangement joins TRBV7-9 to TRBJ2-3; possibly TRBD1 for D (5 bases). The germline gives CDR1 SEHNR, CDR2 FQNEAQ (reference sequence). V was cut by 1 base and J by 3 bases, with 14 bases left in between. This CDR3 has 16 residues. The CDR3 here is CASSLVGQGPTDTQYF. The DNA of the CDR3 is TGTGCCAGCAGCTTAGTGGGTCAGGGCCCGACAGATACGCAGTATTTT.

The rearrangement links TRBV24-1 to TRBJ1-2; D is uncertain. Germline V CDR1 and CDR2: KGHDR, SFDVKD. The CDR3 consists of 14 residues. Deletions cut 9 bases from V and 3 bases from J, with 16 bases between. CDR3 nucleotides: TGTGCCACCCCCCAGACTTCCGATCACTATGGCTACACCTTC. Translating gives CATPQTSDHYGYTF.

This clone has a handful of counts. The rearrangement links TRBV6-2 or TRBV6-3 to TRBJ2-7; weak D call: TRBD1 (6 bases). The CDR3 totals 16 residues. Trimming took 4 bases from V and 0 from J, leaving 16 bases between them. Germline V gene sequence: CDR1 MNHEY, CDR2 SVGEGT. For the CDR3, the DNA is TGTGCCAGCAGTTCCCTGTCAGGGGACCACTCCTACGAGCAGTACTTC. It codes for CASSSLSGDHSYEQYF.

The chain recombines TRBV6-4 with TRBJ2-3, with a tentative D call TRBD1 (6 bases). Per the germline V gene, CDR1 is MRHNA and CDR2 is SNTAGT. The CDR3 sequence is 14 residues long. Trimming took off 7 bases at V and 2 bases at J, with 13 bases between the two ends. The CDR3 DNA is TGTGCCAGCAAGGGGGATGGTCACACAGATACGCAGTATTTT. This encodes CASKGDGHTDTQYF.

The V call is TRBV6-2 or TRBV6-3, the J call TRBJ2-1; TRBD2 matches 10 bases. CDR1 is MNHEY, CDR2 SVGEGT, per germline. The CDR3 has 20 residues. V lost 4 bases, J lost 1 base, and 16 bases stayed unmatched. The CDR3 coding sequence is TGTGCCAGCAGTTCCCCAGGGCGGGCTAGCGGGGGACAGTCCTACAATGAGCAGTTCTTC. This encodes CASSSPGRASGGQSYNEQFF.

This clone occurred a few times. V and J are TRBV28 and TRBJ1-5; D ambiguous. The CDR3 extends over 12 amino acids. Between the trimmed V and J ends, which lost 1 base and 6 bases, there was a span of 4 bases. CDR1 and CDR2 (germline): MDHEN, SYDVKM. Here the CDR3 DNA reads TGTGCCAGCAGTTTATATGTTCAGCCCCAGCATTTT. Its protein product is CASSLYVQPQHF.

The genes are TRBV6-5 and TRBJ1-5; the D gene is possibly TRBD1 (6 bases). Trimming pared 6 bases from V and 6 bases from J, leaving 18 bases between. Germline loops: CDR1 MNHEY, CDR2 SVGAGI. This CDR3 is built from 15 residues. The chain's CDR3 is CASSAWRQEGQPQHF. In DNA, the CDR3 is TGTGCCAGCAGCGCCTGGCGACAGGAGGGTCAGCCCCAGCATTTT.

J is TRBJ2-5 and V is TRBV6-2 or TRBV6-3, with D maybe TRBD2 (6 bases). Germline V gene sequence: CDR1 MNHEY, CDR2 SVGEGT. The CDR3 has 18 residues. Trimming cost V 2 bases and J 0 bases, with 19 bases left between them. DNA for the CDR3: TGTGCCAGCAGTTACCGGATGACCAAGGGCGGGGACCAAGAGACCCAGTACTTC. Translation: CASSYRMTKGGDQETQYF.

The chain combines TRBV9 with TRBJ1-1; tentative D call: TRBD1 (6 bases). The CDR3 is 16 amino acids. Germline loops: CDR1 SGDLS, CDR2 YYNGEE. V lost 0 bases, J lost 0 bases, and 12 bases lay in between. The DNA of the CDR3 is TGTGCCAGCAGCGTAGCTCCGGGACACCTGAACACTGAAGCTTTCTTT. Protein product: CASSVAPGHLNTEAFF.

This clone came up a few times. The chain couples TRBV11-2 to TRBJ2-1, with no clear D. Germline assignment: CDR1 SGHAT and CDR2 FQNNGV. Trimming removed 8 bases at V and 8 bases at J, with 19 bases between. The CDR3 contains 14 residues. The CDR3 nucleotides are TGTGCCAGCGGCCGGGCCTCAATTGGGGATGAGCAGTTCTTC. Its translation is CASGRASIGDEQFF.

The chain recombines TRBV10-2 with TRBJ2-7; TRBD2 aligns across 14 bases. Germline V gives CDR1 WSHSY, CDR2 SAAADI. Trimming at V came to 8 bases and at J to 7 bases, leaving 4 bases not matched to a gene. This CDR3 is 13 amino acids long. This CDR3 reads CASGTSGSWEQYF. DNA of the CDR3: TGCGCCAGCGGGACTAGCGGGAGTTGGGAGCAGTACTTC.

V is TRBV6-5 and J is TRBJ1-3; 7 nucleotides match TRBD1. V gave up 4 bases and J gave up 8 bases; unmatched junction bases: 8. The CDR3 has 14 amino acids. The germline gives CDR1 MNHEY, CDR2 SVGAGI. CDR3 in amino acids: CASSFGTAFDTIYF. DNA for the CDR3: TGTGCCAGCAGTTTCGGGACAGCATTTGACACCATATATTTT.